These 25 T cell receptor beta chains came from one sample sequenced in a study of cytomegalovirus exposure and HLA in healthy donors. The PCR contained 60 Vbeta and 13 Jbeta primers. The method was immunoSEQ multiplex PCR; TCRdb's version includes in-frame clones alone and lacks a portion of them. The sample carries roughly 180,000 clones, 75% to 85% recorded once. The source material was PBMCs. These receptors were collected from a woman between 18 and 30 years old in good health and CMV-seropositive.

The V call is TRBV19, the J call TRBJ2-3; no definite D call. V lost 3 bases, J lost 1 base, and 5 bases lay in between. The CDR3 is 13 residues long. The germline gives CDR1 LNHDA, CDR2 SQIVND (reference sequence). CDR3 residues: CASSISGTDTQYF. The DNA of the CDR3 is TGTGCCAGTAGTATTTCAGGCACAGATACGCAGTATTTT.

The J gene is TRBJ1-1, the V gene TRBV6-1, with 8 bases identical to TRBD1. After removal of 6 bases from V and 3 bases from J, the junction contained 9 bases not matched to a gene. CDR3 length: 15 amino acids. CDR1 and CDR2 (germline): MNHNS, SASEGT. The CDR3 DNA sequence: TGTGCCAGCAGCCGACAGGGGTGGGGGGACACTGAAGCTTTCTTT. This sequence encodes CASSRQGWGDTEAFF.

The chain couples TRBV7-9 to TRBJ2-3; maybe TRBD2 (6 bases). CDR1 is SEHNR, CDR2 FQNEAQ, per germline (reference sequence). V lost 0 bases and J 6 bases, leaving 10 bases between the germline ends. This CDR3 is built from 14 residues. CDR3 protein: CASSLAQAGDTQYF. The CDR3 DNA follows: TGTGCCAGCAGCTTAGCGCAGGCGGGGGATACGCAGTATTTT. Combining the CDR3 with reference TRBV7-9 and TRBJ2-3 gives the whole variable domain DTGVSQNPRHKITKRGQNVTFRCDPISEHNRLYWYRQTLGQGPEFLTYFQNEAQLEKSRLLSDRFSAERPKGSFSTLEIQRTEQGDSAMYLCASSLAQAGDTQYFGPGTRLTVL.

The V gene is TRBV6-4, the J gene TRBJ2-7, with D possibly TRBD2 on 5 matching bases. V lost 7 bases, J lost 9 bases, and 16 bases lay in between. This CDR3 has 12 amino acids. Germline V gives CDR1 MRHNA, CDR2 SNTAGT. The CDR3 DNA reads TGTGCCAGCAACCCCGGGAACCCCCGGCAGTACTTC. It yields the protein CASNPGNPRQYF.

V is TRBV30 and J is TRBJ1-5, with 8 bases matching TRBD1. Trimming at V came to 1 base and at J to 6 bases, leaving 14 bases not matched to a gene. Germline V CDR1 and CDR2: GTSNPN, SVGIG (reference sequence). This CDR3 is 17 amino acids long. The CDR3 protein is CAWSGSSADRAIQPQHF. In DNA, the CDR3 is TGTGCCTGGAGTGGTTCATCAGCGGACAGGGCGATTCAGCCCCAGCATTTT.

This chain connects TRBV7-6 to TRBJ2-2, with 12 bases that match TRBD1. This CDR3 contains 16 residues. CDR1 SGHVS and CDR2 FNYEAQ come from the germline V gene. V gave up 2 bases and J gave up 6 bases; unmatched junction bases: 4. In DNA form, the CDR3 reads TGTGCCAGCAGCTTAAGGGGGACAGGGGGCTCCGGGGAGCTGTTTTTT. Protein product: CASSLRGTGGSGELFF.

The CDR3 is CASSQYVAWASMNTEAFF. The CDR3 bases are TGTGCCAGCAGCCAGTACGTGGCGTGGGCCTCAATGAACACTGAAGCTTTCTTT. The V and J genes are TRBV7-9 and TRBJ1-1; D not certain. The CDR3 contains 18 residues. The V end was cut by 5 bases, the J end by 0 bases, with 22 bases between. Germline CDR1 and CDR2: SEHNR and FQNEAQ (reference sequence). Full variable domain (outside the CDR3, taken from reference TRBV7-9 and TRBJ1-1): DTGVSQNPRHKITKRGQNVTFRCDPISEHNRLYWYRQTLGQGPEFLTYFQNEAQLEKSRLLSDRFSAERPKGSFSTLEIQRTEQGDSAMYLCASSQYVAWASMNTEAFFGQGTRLTVV.

This chain links TRBV25-1 with TRBJ1-6, with a possible D match to TRBD1 (5 bases). The CDR3 length is 11 residues. The germline V gene encodes CDR1 MGHDK and CDR2 SYGVNS. Trimming removed 4 bases at V and 12 bases at J, with 7 bases between. CDR3 sequence (DNA): TGTGCCAGCAGTGGCGGGGGACCCCTCCACTTT. Translated: CASSGGGPLHF.

V gene TRBV5-5 combines with J gene TRBJ1-2; D perhaps matches TRBD1 (5 bases). The CDR3 is 15 amino acids. The germline CDR1 and CDR2 sequences are SGHKS and YYEKEE (reference sequence). V was pared by 0 bases and J by 7 bases, with 16 bases between. CDR3 in DNA: TGTGCCAGCAGCTTGGTGGCAGGGCCCGAGAGTGGCTACACCTTC. This translates into CASSLVAGPESGYTF.

This rearrangement joins TRBV9 to TRBJ2-3; 7 positions agree with TRBD1. J lost 0 bases, V lost 3 bases, and 7 bases had no gene match. From germline, CDR1 is SGDLS and CDR2 YYNGEE. The CDR3 covers 16 residues. Written as DNA, the CDR3 is TGTGCCAGCAGCGCCTTACTCAGGGGGAGCACAGATACGCAGTATTTT. The encoded protein is CASSALLRGSTDTQYF.

This chain joins TRBV5-4 and TRBJ2-7; 9 bases are shared with TRBD1. The ends lost 4 bases at V and 3 bases at J; junction bases unmatched: 2. Germline-derived CDR1 and CDR2 are SGHNT and YYREEE (reference sequence). This CDR3 comprises 13 residues. The CDR3 sequence: CASSADRGYEQYV. The CDR3 DNA is TGTGCCAGCAGCGCGGACAGGGGCTACGAGCAGTACGTC.

The V call is TRBV7-9, the J call TRBJ2-1; 12 bases line up with TRBD2. The V gene's germline CDR1 is SEHNR and CDR2 FQNEAQ (reference sequence). The length of the CDR3 is 17 residues. V was clipped by 1 base and J by 6 bases; unmatched bases: 7. CDR3 sequence (DNA): TGTGCCAGCAGCTTAGAGACTAGCGGGGGCGGACGCAATGAGCAGTTCTTC. Encoded protein: CASSLETSGGGRNEQFF.

The rearrangement uses TRBV29-1 and TRBJ1-2, with TRBD1 as a possible D gene (6 bases). The V and J ends lost 7 bases and 3 bases respectively, with 12 bases between them. The CDR3 runs 12 residues. The germline gives CDR1 SQVTM, CDR2 ANQGSEA. The chain's CDR3 is CSGKGQDYGYTF. CDR3 in DNA: TGCAGCGGAAAGGGACAAGACTATGGCTACACCTTC.

The V gene is TRBV9, the J gene TRBJ2-1; 8 bases line up with TRBD1. The CDR3 runs to 15 residues. J gave up 3 bases and V 0 bases, and 2 bases lay outside the gene matches. Per germline, CDR1 SGDLS and CDR2 YYNGEE. The CDR3 here is CASSVDRGFYNEQFF. The DNA for the CDR3 is TGTGCCAGCAGCGTAGACAGGGGGTTCTACAATGAGCAGTTCTTC.

V is TRBV5-1 and J is TRBJ2-2, with D possibly matching TRBD1 (6 bases). Trimming took 4 bases from V and 6 from J, leaving 13 bases between them. From germline, CDR1 is SGHRS and CDR2 YFSETQ. The CDR3 extends over 14 amino acids. CDR3 nucleotide sequence: TGCGCCAGCAGCCTCCTGGGGGCTGCCGGGGAGCTGTTTTTT. As protein: CASSLLGAAGELFF.

As to this clone: Other DNA sequences of this sample code for an identical CDR3. CDR3 nucleotide sequence: TGTGCCAGCAGCGATCCGGGACTACTTCGATCCGGCTACACCTTC. Translated, it gives CASSDPGLLRSGYTF. The genes are TRBV9 and TRBJ1-2; D possibly corresponds to TRBD1 (5 bases). This CDR3 comprises 15 residues. In germline, CDR1 is SGDLS, CDR2 YYNGEE. Trimming cost V 3 bases and J 8 bases, with 20 bases left between them. Supplemented by reference TRBV9 and TRBJ1-2, the full variable domain reads DSGVTQTPKHLITATGQRVTLRCSPRSGDLSVYWYQQSLDQGLQFLIQYYNGEERAKGNILERFSAQQFPDLHSELNLSSLELGDSALYFCASSDPGLLRSGYTFGSGTRLTVV.

The chain joins TRBV28 to TRBJ2-1; 12 bases line up with TRBD2. The germline V gene encodes CDR1 MDHEN and CDR2 SYDVKM. Trimming cost V 6 bases and J 9 bases; bases outside gene matches: 9. This CDR3 is 15 amino acids long. The CDR3 sequence: CASSPLAGGLVEQFF. The DNA of the CDR3 is TGTGCCAGCAGCCCTCTAGCGGGGGGGCTTGTTGAGCAGTTCTTC.

The chain links TRBV6-1 to TRBJ2-7, with a weak D call TRBD1 (6 bases). V was clipped by 2 bases and J by 6 bases, with 17 bases between them. The CDR3 loop spans 15 amino acids. The germline gives CDR1 MNHNS, CDR2 SASEGT. This CDR3 is CASSELLKGVGEQYF. The CDR3 DNA is TGTGCCAGCAGTGAATTGTTAAAGGGGGTCGGCGAGCAGTACTTC.

This clone was found a few times. V gene TRBV21-1 combines with J gene TRBJ2-7; TRBD1, the table's D call, was not compared with the DNA. TRBV21-1 is deemed a pseudogene. The CDR3 is made up of 15 amino acids. CDR3 region: CASSTTGGGTYEQYV. The CDR3 nucleotides read TGTGCCAGCAGCACGACAGGGGGAGGCACCTACGAGCAGTACGTC.

V is TRBV6-6 and J is TRBJ1-1, with D uncertain. This CDR3 contains 12 residues. V was cut by 2 bases and J by 5 bases, with 6 bases left in between. Germline V lookup: CDR1 MNHNY, CDR2 SVGAGI (reference sequence). CDR3 bases: TGTGCCAGCAGTTACGCGAGTACTGAAGCTTTCTTT. It yields the protein CASSYASTEAFF.

The rearrangement joins TRBV7-2 to TRBJ1-6; 10 positions agree with TRBD1. Germline loops: CDR1 SGHTA, CDR2 FQGNSA. The CDR3 is 17 residues long. J gave up 9 bases and V 0 bases, and 8 bases lay outside the gene matches. CDR3 region: CASSLAPPGQGGSPLHF. Here the CDR3 DNA reads TGTGCCAGCAGCTTAGCCCCTCCCGGACAGGGGGGTTCACCCCTCCACTTT.

The chain uses TRBV4-1 and TRBJ2-3; D is perhaps TRBD2 (5 bases). V lost 6 bases and J lost 6, with 19 bases in between. The CDR3 sequence is 15 residues long. Per germline, CDR1 MGHRA and CDR2 YSYEKL. The chain's CDR3 is CASSPIGLAADTQYF. The CDR3 DNA sequence: TGCGCCAGCAGTCCTATTGGGCTAGCCGCGGATACGCAGTATTTT.

This chain connects TRBV4-3 to TRBJ2-1, with D hard to call. CDR1 and CDR2 from the germline V gene are LGHNA and YSLEER. V was cut by 8 bases and J by 9 bases, with 17 bases left in between. The CDR3 covers 13 residues. CDR3 amino acids: CASALKRIGEQFF. CDR3 nucleotides: TGCGCCAGCGCGTTGAAACGTATTGGTGAGCAGTTCTTC.

This clone was observed once. The V call is TRBV10-3, the J call TRBJ1-1, with no clear D. Looked up from germline, CDR1 is ENHRY and CDR2 is SYGVKD. This CDR3 region has 13 residues. The V end was cut by 6 bases, the J end by 1 base, with 9 bases between. The CDR3 protein is CAIRNLGNTEAFF. DNA for the CDR3: TGTGCCATCAGAAACCTCGGGAACACTGAAGCTTTCTTT.

The genes are TRBV29-1 and TRBJ2-1; D might be TRBD1 (6 bases). This CDR3 region has 10 residues. V was clipped by 7 bases and J by 12 bases, with 13 bases between them. CDR1 is SQVTM, CDR2 ANQGSEA, per germline. DNA of the CDR3: TGCAGCGACACAGGGCGAGGGCAGTTCTTC. Protein: CSDTGRGQFF.